Given below is one T cell receptor beta chain in context. The entry originates in a study of technical replicates of blood from a few donors. Only in-frame clones appear in the TCRdb table, and some are missing; sequencing was by immunoSEQ multiplex PCR. The sample includes about 82,000 clones, 96% seen only once; the top ten take 0.37%. CDR1 MNHEY and CDR2 SVGAGI come from the germline V gene. The V gene end was trimmed by 2 bases and the J gene end by 3 bases; junction bases not matched to a gene: 9. The CDR3 contains 16 residues. Sequencing was carried out using T cells isolated from PBMCs. This clonotype was obtained from a human donor in good health. V is TRBV6-5 and J is TRBJ1-1; 7 positions match TRBD1. CDR3 DNA sequence: TGTGCCAGCAGTTACAGTCACAGGGGTAAGGACACTGAAGCTTTCTTT. It is translated as CASSYSHRGKDTEAFF.